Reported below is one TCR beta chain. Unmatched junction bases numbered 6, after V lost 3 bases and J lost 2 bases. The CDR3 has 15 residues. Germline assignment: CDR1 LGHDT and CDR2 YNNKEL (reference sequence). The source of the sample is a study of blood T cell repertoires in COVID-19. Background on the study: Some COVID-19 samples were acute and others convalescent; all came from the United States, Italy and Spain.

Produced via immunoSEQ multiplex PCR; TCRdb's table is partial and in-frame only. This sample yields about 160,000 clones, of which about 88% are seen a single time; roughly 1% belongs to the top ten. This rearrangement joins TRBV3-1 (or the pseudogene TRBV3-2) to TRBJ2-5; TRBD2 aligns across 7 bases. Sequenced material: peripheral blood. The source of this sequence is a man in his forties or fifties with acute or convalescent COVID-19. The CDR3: CASSQGGAKQETQYF. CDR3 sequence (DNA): TGTGCCAGCAGCCAGGGAGGGGCCAAACAAGAGACCCAGTACTTC.